The 32 T cell receptor beta chains below were found in one sample sequenced in a study of shared clonotypes between healthy human individuals (TCRdb year 2020). CD8 naive samples consisted of CD45RO-negative cells that were positively selected for CCR7, yielding a CD45RA+CCR7+ population without TemRA cells. Library generation was performed with the immunoSEQ multiplex PCR assay. The source is immuneACCESS, and TCRdb retained only in-frame sequences with V and J called. Part of the clones is not carried over; for the studies checked, unresolved V genes explain less than half of this, and the remainder is unexplained. This sample lists about 2.2 million clones; about 93% were detected once. The ten biggest clones cover around 1.7% of the sample. Sequencing was performed on naive CD8+ T cells from PBMCs. According to the study, the label for this sample's cell subset or site signals: CD45RA+CCR7+. The receptor set was obtained from a man aged 18 to 30 in good health. Some clones in this sample may be carry-over from other donors' samples.

The J gene is TRBJ2-2, the V gene TRBV5-8; 10 positions agree with TRBD2. The CDR3 extends over 19 amino acids. The ends lost 4 bases at V and 3 bases at J; junction bases unmatched: 15. Germline V gene data show CDR1 as SGHTS and CDR2 as YDEGEE. The CDR3 protein is CASSLEREGLEEDTGELFF. Here the CDR3 DNA reads TGTGCCAGCAGCCTCGAGCGGGAGGGCCTCGAGGAGGACACCGGGGAGCTGTTTTTT.

Only one count was recorded for this clone. The chain joins TRBV11-2 to TRBJ2-3, with D unclear. V lost 5 bases and J lost 3, with 12 bases in between. This CDR3 has 14 amino acids. Per germline, CDR1 SGHAT and CDR2 FQNNGV. Here the CDR3 DNA reads TGTGCCAGCAGCCAGGTTGGTGGGACAGATACGCAGTATTTT. As protein: CASSQVGGTDTQYF.

The chain joins TRBV14 to TRBJ2-7; D not resolved. V was clipped by 2 bases and J by 5 bases, with 19 bases between them. The CDR3 sequence is 16 residues long. The germline V gene encodes CDR1 SGHDN and CDR2 FVKESK. The CDR3 sequence is CASSQRLVLEVHEQYF. In DNA form, the CDR3 reads TGTGCCAGCAGCCAAAGATTGGTACTGGAAGTCCACGAGCAGTACTTC.

The chain recombines TRBV27 with TRBJ2-7; D is possibly TRBD1 (6 bases). CDR3 length: 15 residues. Trimming left V 5 bases short and J 2 bases short, with 16 bases between. Germline CDR1 is MNHEY and CDR2 is SMNVEV (reference sequence). CDR3 sequence reads: CASSKEWDTPYEQYF. In DNA, the CDR3 is TGTGCCAGCAGTAAGGAGTGGGACACTCCCTACGAGCAGTACTTC.

This chain uses TRBV5-1 with TRBJ2-3; 9 bases fit TRBD2. Germline V lookup: CDR1 SGHRS, CDR2 YFSETQ. This CDR3 has 16 amino acids. V trimming: 0 bases; J trimming: 3 bases; junction bases outside the gene matches: 5. CDR3 sequence reads: CASSLDASGITDTQYF. The CDR3 DNA sequence: TGCGCCAGCAGCTTGGACGCTAGCGGGATAACAGATACGCAGTATTTT.

CDR3 amino acids: CASSPPDRGFAYEQYF. CDR3 nucleotide sequence: TGTGCCAGCAGCCCCCCGGACAGGGGATTTGCCTACGAGCAGTACTTC. V usage is TRBV28 and J usage is TRBJ2-7, with 9 bases aligning to TRBD1. The CDR3 has 16 residues. CDR1 is MDHEN, CDR2 SYDVKM, per germline. V was clipped by 6 bases and J by 2 bases; unmatched bases: 11.

V gene TRBV27 combines with J gene TRBJ2-1; possible D gene TRBD1, 5 bases. This CDR3 has 13 residues. Trimming took off 3 bases at V and 5 bases at J, with 8 bases between the two ends. CDR1 is MNHEY, CDR2 SMNVEV, per germline (reference sequence). Written as DNA, the CDR3 is TGTGCCAGCAGTTTCTTCAGGGACAATGAGCAGTTCTTC. This translates into CASSFFRDNEQFF.

The genes are TRBV28 and TRBJ1-1; D is possibly TRBD1 (5 bases). The germline gives CDR1 MDHEN, CDR2 SYDVKM. The CDR3 sequence is 14 residues long. Trimming pared 6 bases from V and 11 bases from J, leaving 22 bases between. The CDR3 loop is CASSPGTHPGEAFF. CDR3 nucleotides: TGTGCCAGCAGCCCCGGGACCCACCCCGGTGAGGCTTTCTTT.

This clone occurred once. The gene calls are TRBV25-1 and TRBJ2-2; 7 positions match TRBD1. V was clipped by 4 bases and J by 3 bases; unmatched bases: 11. Germline loops: CDR1 MGHDK, CDR2 SYGVNS. The CDR3 has 17 residues. The DNA for the CDR3 is TGTGCCAGCAGTGCCCAATACCGGGACAGTTACACCGGGGAGCTGTTTTTT. Amino acids: CASSAQYRDSYTGELFF. Based on the CDR3 plus reference TRBV25-1 and TRBJ2-2, the full variable domain is EADIYQTPRYLVIGTGKKITLECSQTMGHDKMYWYQQDPGMELHLIHYSYGVNSTEKGDLSSESTVSRIRTEHFPLTLESARPSHTSQYLCASSAQYRDSYTGELFFGEGSRLTVL.

This chain uses TRBV10-3 with TRBJ2-4; D unresolved. This CDR3 contains 18 residues. V lost 0 bases and J 0 bases, leaving 15 bases between the germline ends. Per the germline V gene, CDR1 is ENHRY and CDR2 is SYGVKD. DNA for the CDR3: TGTGCCATCAGTGAGTCAGGGTATAAACCAGTAGCCAAAAACATTCAGTACTTC. This gives the protein CAISESGYKPVAKNIQYF.

The chain recombines TRBV7-9 with TRBJ2-3; maybe TRBD2 (6 bases). The germline V gene encodes CDR1 SEHNR and CDR2 FQNEAQ (reference sequence). V lost 5 bases and J lost 4, with 13 bases in between. This CDR3 is built from 14 residues. DNA for the CDR3: TGTGCCAGCAGCGGACCTCCGGGGGCAGATACGCAGTATTTT. It translates to CASSGPPGADTQYF.

CDR3 sequence: CASSENRGETEAFF. The CDR3, as DNA: TGTGCCAGCAGTGAAAACAGGGGAGAGACTGAAGCTTTCTTT. The rearrangement uses TRBV2 and TRBJ1-1; 7 nucleotides match TRBD1. J was trimmed by 5 bases and V by 2 bases; bases with no gene match: 5. Per germline, CDR1 SNHLY and CDR2 FYNNEI. The CDR3 totals 14 residues.

This clone has a single count. CDR3 sequence: CASSLVLGENTEAFF. The CDR3, as DNA: TGCGCCAGCAGCTTGGTTCTTGGGGAGAACACTGAAGCTTTCTTT. V is TRBV5-1 and J is TRBJ1-1; no firm D call. CDR1 and CDR2 (germline): SGHRS, YFSETQ. V was cut by 0 bases and J by 1 base, with 10 bases left in between. The CDR3 is made up of 15 amino acids.

The V call is TRBV9, the J call TRBJ2-1; the match to TRBD1 covers 8 bases. The CDR3 loop spans 12 amino acids. The germline gives CDR1 SGDLS, CDR2 YYNGEE. The ends lost 3 bases at V and 10 bases at J; junction bases unmatched: 3. The CDR3 sequence is CASSDWTGEQFF. For the CDR3, the DNA is TGTGCCAGCAGCGATTGGACAGGGGAGCAGTTCTTC.

For the CDR3, the DNA is TGCAGCGCGTTGCCGGCACAGAGTATGCAGTTCTTC. Translated: CSALPAQSMQFF. The rearrangement links TRBV29-1 to TRBJ2-1, with no clear D. The CDR3 consists of 12 residues. Trimming left V 7 bases short and J 12 bases short, with 19 bases between. Looked up from germline, CDR1 is SQVTM and CDR2 is ANQGSEA.

This clone was seen a handful of times. The genes are TRBV13 and TRBJ1-1; a weak D match, TRBD1 (5 bases). Germline V gives CDR1 PRHDT, CDR2 FYEKMQ (reference sequence). The ends were cut back, 1 base at V and 4 bases at J, with 7 bases in the middle. This CDR3 contains 13 residues. CDR3 DNA: TGTGCCAGCAGCTTAGTACAGGCCACTGAAGCTTTCTTT. Translation gives CASSLVQATEAFF.

The rearrangement uses TRBV1 and TRBJ2-3; the DNA was not used to check the table's D call, TRBD2. TRBV1 counts as a pseudogene. The CDR3 runs to 16 residues. The CDR3 sequence: CTSSPRGLAGTDTQYF. The CDR3 DNA follows: TGCACCAGCAGCCCCCGGGGGCTAGCGGGCACAGATACGCAGTATTTT.

This chain links TRBV7-9 with TRBJ1-4; no definite D call. CDR3 length: 14 residues. Germline V lookup: CDR1 SEHNR, CDR2 FQNEAQ (reference sequence). V gave up 3 bases and J gave up 7 bases, with 12 bases separating them. CDR3 sequence reads: CASSFDGRGEKLFF. The CDR3 DNA sequence: TGTGCCAGCAGCTTTGACGGAAGAGGTGAAAAACTGTTTTTT.

The V gene is TRBV19, the J gene TRBJ2-7, with TRBD2 matching over 8 bases. In germline, CDR1 is LNHDA, CDR2 SQIVND (reference sequence). This CDR3 has 15 residues. V lost 3 bases to trimming and J lost 6 bases; unmatched junction nucleotides: 10. The CDR3 sequence: CASSIGSGSGSEQYF. The CDR3 nucleotides read TGTGCCAGTAGTATTGGGAGCGGGAGCGGGAGCGAGCAGTACTTC.

Notes on this clone: Other DNA sequences in the sample encode the same CDR3. The chain links TRBV9 to TRBJ2-3; 8 bases fit TRBD2. V lost 3 bases and J lost 3; bases outside the gene matches: 3. Germline CDR1 SGDLS, CDR2 YYNGEE. This CDR3 region has 14 residues. The CDR3 sequence: CASSGGGRTDTQYF. CDR3 bases: TGTGCCAGCAGCGGTGGCGGGAGGACAGATACGCAGTATTTT.

The rearrangement links TRBV6-5 to TRBJ2-1; D gene unclear. CDR3 length: 16 residues. Per germline, CDR1 MNHEY and CDR2 SVGAGI. Trimming took 4 bases from V and 15 from J, leaving 28 bases between them. CDR3 in amino acids: CASSSTKEALPSMLFF. CDR3 bases: TGTGCCAGCAGTTCCACAAAGGAAGCTCTCCCATCTATGCTGTTCTTC.

The chain is built from TRBV5-4 and TRBJ2-7; 10 bases are a match to TRBD2. The germline CDR1 and CDR2 sequences are SGHNT and YYREEE (reference sequence). V was clipped by 4 bases and J by 3 bases; unmatched bases: 7. The CDR3 runs 15 residues. CDR3 DNA sequence: TGTGCCAGCAGCAACCCTAGCGGGGGAGACTACGAGCAGTACTTC. It encodes CASSNPSGGDYEQYF.

The chain uses TRBV7-2 and TRBJ2-7, with unresolved D. V was pared by 7 bases and J by 3 bases, with 16 bases between. This CDR3 spans 14 amino acids. Germline values: CDR1 SGHTA, CDR2 FQGNSA. The CDR3 here is CASTPAGRVYEQYF. CDR3 bases: TGTGCCAGCACTCCTGCTGGTAGGGTCTACGAGCAGTACTTC.

The rearrangement links TRBV6-5 to TRBJ1-4; the D gene is possibly TRBD1 (6 bases). Germline loops: CDR1 MNHEY, CDR2 SVGAGI. CDR3 length: 14 residues. The V end lost 7 bases, the J end lost 8 bases, and 17 bases lay between the germline ends. The CDR3 region is CASKQIRQAEKLFF. The CDR3 DNA sequence: TGTGCCAGCAAACAAATCCGACAGGCAGAAAAACTGTTTTTT.

V and J are TRBV28 and TRBJ2-4, with D possibly called TRBD1 or TRBD2 (6 bases each). CDR3 length equals 14 residues. V shed 3 bases and J shed 4 bases, with 10 bases lying between them. From germline, CDR1 is MDHEN and CDR2 SYDVKM. CDR3 nucleotide sequence: TGTGCCAGCAGTTTCGGGGGCGGGAAAAACATTCAGTACTTC. This sequence encodes CASSFGGGKNIQYF.

V and J are TRBV19 and TRBJ1-1; 7 bases align to TRBD1. This CDR3 contains 14 residues. Germline lookup yields CDR1 LNHDA and CDR2 SQIVND (reference sequence). V lost 2 bases to trimming and J lost 8 bases; unmatched junction nucleotides: 8. The DNA for the CDR3 is TGTGCCAGTAGTATATCCAGAGGGGGCAAGGAAGCTTTCTTT. Translating gives CASSISRGGKEAFF.

The genes are TRBV5-6 and TRBJ1-5, with TRBD1 matching over 9 bases. Germline V gene sequence: CDR1 SGHDT, CDR2 YYEEEE. The junction had 11 bases not matched to a gene; V was cut back by 4 bases and J by 0 bases. The CDR3 sequence is 18 residues long. The CDR3 DNA follows: TGTGCCAGCAGCGGACAGGGGCCCGGACATAATAGCAATCAGCCCCAGCATTTT. Amino acid sequence: CASSGQGPGHNSNQPQHF.

The J gene is TRBJ2-1, the V gene TRBV7-8; D unclear. Germline CDR1 SGHVS, CDR2 FQNEAQ. The CDR3 extends over 14 amino acids. V was pared by 1 base and J by 6 bases, with 10 bases between. CDR3 in amino acids: CASSLEGGINEQFF. The CDR3 DNA follows: TGTGCCAGCAGCTTAGAGGGCGGAATCAATGAGCAGTTCTTC.

Only a few counts were recorded for this clone. V and J are TRBV19 and TRBJ1-1; TRBD1 matches 8 bases. Germline V gene sequence: CDR1 LNHDA, CDR2 SQIVND (reference sequence). J was trimmed by 4 bases and V by 4 bases; bases with no gene match: 8. This CDR3 region has 15 residues. This CDR3 is CASSTSTGQGTEAFF. CDR3 DNA sequence: TGTGCCAGTAGTACCTCGACCGGACAGGGCACTGAAGCTTTCTTT. The entire variable domain, with the rest obtained from reference TRBV19 and TRBJ1-1, is as follows: DGGITQSPKYLFRKEGQNVTLSCEQNLNHDAMYWYRQDPGQGLRLIYYSQIVNDFQKGDIAEGYSVSREKKESFPLTVTSAQKNPTAFYLCASSTSTGQGTEAFFGQGTRLTVV.

A note on this clone: The junction shows a germline mismatch at one end, possibly a read error. The chain links TRBV28 to TRBJ2-7, with 9 positions matching TRBD2. The CDR3 runs to 13 residues. Germline values: CDR1 MDHEN, CDR2 SYDVKM. Written as DNA, the CDR3 is TGTGCCAGCAGACCGGGACTAGCCCCGGAGGTTAACTTC. Translation gives CASRPGLAPEVNF.

The V and J genes are TRBV11-2 and TRBJ1-1, with D possibly matching TRBD1 (6 bases). Between the trimmed V and J ends, which lost 2 bases and 3 bases, there was a span of 13 bases. Germline V gene lookup returns CDR1 SGHAT and CDR2 FQNNGV. This CDR3 contains 15 residues. The CDR3 DNA reads TGTGCCAGCAGCTTACAGGGGCTTTGGGACACTGAAGCTTTCTTT. Translation gives CASSLQGLWDTEAFF.

V usage is TRBV27 and J usage is TRBJ2-3; a weak D match, TRBD2 (6 bases). With 4 bases removed from V and 0 bases from J, the gap between germline ends came to 11 bases. Germline V gene lookup returns CDR1 MNHEY and CDR2 SMNVEV (reference sequence). This CDR3 region has 15 residues. CDR3 nucleotides: TGTGCCAGCAGTTCACTAGCCTTGAGCACAGATACGCAGTATTTT. It yields the protein CASSSLALSTDTQYF.